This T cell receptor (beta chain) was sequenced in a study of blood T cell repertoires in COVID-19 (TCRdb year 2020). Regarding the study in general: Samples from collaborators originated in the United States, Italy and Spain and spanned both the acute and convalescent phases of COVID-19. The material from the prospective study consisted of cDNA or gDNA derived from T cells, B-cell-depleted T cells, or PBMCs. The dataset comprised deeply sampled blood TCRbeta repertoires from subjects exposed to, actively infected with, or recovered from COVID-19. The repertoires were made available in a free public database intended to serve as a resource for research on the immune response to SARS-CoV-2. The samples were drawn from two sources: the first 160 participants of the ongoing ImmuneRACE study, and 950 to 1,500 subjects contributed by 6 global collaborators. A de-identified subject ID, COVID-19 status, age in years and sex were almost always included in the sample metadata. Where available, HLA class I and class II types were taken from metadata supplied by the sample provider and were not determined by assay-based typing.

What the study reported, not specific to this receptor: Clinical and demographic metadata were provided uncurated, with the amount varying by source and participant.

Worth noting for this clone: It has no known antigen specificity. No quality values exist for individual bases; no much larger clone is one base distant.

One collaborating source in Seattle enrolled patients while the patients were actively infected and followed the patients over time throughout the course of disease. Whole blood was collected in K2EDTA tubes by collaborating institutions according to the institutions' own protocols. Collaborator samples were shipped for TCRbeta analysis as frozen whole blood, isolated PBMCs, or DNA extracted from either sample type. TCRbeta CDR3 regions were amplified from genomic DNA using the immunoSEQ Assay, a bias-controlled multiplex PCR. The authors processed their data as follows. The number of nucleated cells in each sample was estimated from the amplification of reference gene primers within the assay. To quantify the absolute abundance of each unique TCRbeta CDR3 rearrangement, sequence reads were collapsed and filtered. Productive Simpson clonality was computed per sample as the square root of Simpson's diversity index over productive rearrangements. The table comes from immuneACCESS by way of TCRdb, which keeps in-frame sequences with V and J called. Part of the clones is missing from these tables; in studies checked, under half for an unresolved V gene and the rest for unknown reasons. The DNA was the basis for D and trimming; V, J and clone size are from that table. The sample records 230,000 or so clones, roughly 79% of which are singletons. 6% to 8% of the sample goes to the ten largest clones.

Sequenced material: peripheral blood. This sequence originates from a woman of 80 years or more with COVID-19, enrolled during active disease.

The CDR3 here reads CATSRGAVSEEAFF. The bases read TGTGCCACCAGCAGAGGAGCGGTAAGTGAGGAAGCTTTCTTT. Here the chain combines TRBV15 and TRBJ1-1; confidence is insufficient to name the D gene. From the germline V gene (reference sequence), CDR1 is LNHNV and CDR2 is YYDKDF. Inclusive of the bounding cysteine and phenylalanine, the CDR3 is 14 residues long. Only CDR3 DNA remains: 42 bases, in frame from the first base. Trimming removed 1 base from V and 8 bases from J, leaving 14 bases between the germline ends.